The 30 T cell receptor beta chains in this list originate from one sample, sequenced in a study of blood T cell repertoires in COVID-19 (dated by TCRdb to between 2020 and 2021). Receptor libraries were prepared by the immunoSEQ multiplex PCR assay. Held by TCRdb, this immuneACCESS table contains in-frame sequences only and omits some clones. Under half of the omission traces to an unresolved V gene where checked; the cause of the rest is unknown. The sample yields under 300,000 clones; 80% to 90% were counted once. Less than 4.5% of the sample is taken by the ten largest. The sample taken for sequencing was peripheral blood. Receptor source: a man aged 50 to 60 with acute or convalescent COVID-19.

This clone has more than one count but fewer than ten. CDR3 nucleotide sequence: TGCGCCAGCAGCTTGGGGGGCAGTACCTACGAGCAGTACTTC. It yields the protein CASSLGGSTYEQYF. The chain recombines TRBV5-1 with TRBJ2-7; possibly TRBD1 for D (5 bases). The CDR3 totals 14 residues. Germline V CDR1 and CDR2: SGHRS, YFSETQ. Trimming shortened V by 0 bases and J by 2 bases, and 9 bases separated the two germline ends.

Remarks on this clone: A read error may account for a junction end that differs from germline. The chain is built from TRBV6-2 or TRBV6-3 and TRBJ2-5, with D possibly being TRBD2 (6 bases). The CDR3 loop spans 14 amino acids. Germline CDR1 is MNHEY and CDR2 is SVGEGT. The DNA for the CDR3 is TGTGCCGGCAGTAGATTAGCGGTCCAAGAGACCCAGTACTTC. This sequence encodes CAGSRLAVQETQYF.

On this clone: A single base separates this from a much larger clone, so it may be a read error. V is TRBV6-5 and J is TRBJ2-7; 7 nucleotides match TRBD1. The V segment lost 6 bases and the J segment 2 bases; nucleotides outside the gene matches: 4. This CDR3 has 13 amino acids. Germline assignment: CDR1 MNHEY and CDR2 SVGAGI. CDR3: CASSPGTAYEQYF. The CDR3, as DNA: TGTGCCAGCAGCCCCGGGACAGCCTACGAGCAGTACTTC.

The chain joins TRBV3-1 (or the pseudogene TRBV3-2) to TRBJ2-1; weak D call: TRBD1 (6 bases). Trimming took off 4 bases at V and 4 bases at J, with 14 bases between the two ends. CDR3 length equals 15 residues. Germline CDR1 and CDR2: LGHDT and YNNKEL (reference sequence). CDR3 in amino acids: CASSLQGGGYNEQFF. For the CDR3, the DNA is TGTGCCAGCAGCCTACAGGGTGGCGGGTACAATGAGCAGTTCTTC.

The count of this clone is one. The rearrangement uses TRBV10-1 and TRBJ2-7, with D possibly matching TRBD2 (5 bases). The CDR3 consists of 14 residues. V was shortened by 3 bases and J by 2 bases, with 11 bases between the two germline ends. Germline CDR1 and CDR2: WNHNN and SYGVQD (reference sequence). The CDR3, as DNA: TGCGCCAGCAGTGAAAGGCGGGTTACCTACGAGCAGTACTTC. Protein product: CASSERRVTYEQYF.

This clone was seen just once. This chain links TRBV18 with TRBJ1-4; 7 nucleotides align to TRBD1. Germline CDR1 and CDR2: KGHSH and LQKENI. Losses at the gene ends were 0 bases for V and 7 bases for J; bases not matched to a gene: 2. The CDR3 has 14 amino acids. For the CDR3, the DNA is TGTGCCAGCTCACCACCGGGACAGCCTGAAAAACTGTTTTTT. Protein sequence: CASSPPGQPEKLFF. Looking up the rest from reference TRBV18 and TRBJ1-4 gives the full variable domain: NAGVMQNPRHLVRRRGQEARLRCSPMKGHSHVYWYRQLPEEGLKFMVYLQKENIIDESGMPKERFSAEFPKEGPSILRIQQVVRGDSAAYFCASSPPGQPEKLFFGSGTQLSVL.

This rearrangement joins TRBV7-6 to TRBJ2-5; TRBD2 matches at 10 bases. Germline values: CDR1 SGHVS, CDR2 FNYEAQ. The CDR3 runs 14 residues. The V and J ends lost 5 bases and 2 bases, in that order; junction bases with no gene match: 2. The CDR3 nucleotides are TGTGCCAGCAGCAAACTAGCGGGACAAGAGACCCAGTACTTC. It yields the protein CASSKLAGQETQYF.

This chain's CDR3 is CASRATGGQEQYF. CDR3 nucleotides: TGTGCCAGCAGAGCGACAGGGGGCCAAGAGCAGTACTTC. The rearrangement uses TRBV2 and TRBJ2-7; 10 bases match TRBD1. Germline V gives CDR1 SNHLY, CDR2 FYNNEI. The CDR3 has 13 amino acids. V was clipped by 6 bases and J by 7 bases; unmatched bases: 6.

This chain links TRBV19 with TRBJ1-1; 7 bases match TRBD1. V lost 8 bases to trimming and J lost 0 bases; unmatched junction nucleotides: 9. There are 15 residues in the CDR3. The germline V gene encodes CDR1 LNHDA and CDR2 SQIVND (reference sequence). The CDR3 DNA reads TGTGCCAGTTGGAGGACAGGAAGGTTGAACACTGAAGCTTTCTTT. This encodes CASWRTGRLNTEAFF.

This chain links TRBV23-1 with TRBJ1-2, with 7 bases matching TRBD1. TRBV23-1 is treated as an ORF (open reading frame) with a function not yet certain. V dropped 7 bases and J dropped 2; count of bases not matched to a gene: 4. This CDR3 spans 13 amino acids. The CDR3 protein is CASTFRGNYGYTF. CDR3 bases: TGCGCCAGCACATTCAGGGGGAACTATGGCTACACCTTC.

This clone was counted between two and nine times. The chain is built from TRBV5-1 and TRBJ2-7, with 7 bases identical to TRBD2. With V trimmed by 5 bases and J by 5 bases, 19 bases remained unmatched. The CDR3 is made up of 17 amino acids. Germline V gene data show CDR1 as SGHRS and CDR2 as YFSETQ. This chain's CDR3 is CASSKWAGRGLGDEQYF. Here the CDR3 DNA reads TGCGCCAGCAGTAAATGGGCAGGGAGGGGCCTTGGGGACGAGCAGTACTTC.

There are a few counts of this clone. J is TRBJ1-5 and V is TRBV19, with D hard to call. The CDR3 runs 15 residues. CDR1 and CDR2 from the germline V gene are LNHDA and SQIVND (reference sequence). Trimming shortened V by 7 bases and J by 0 bases, and 13 bases separated the two germline ends. The CDR3 spells CASIGLGDSNQPQHF. For the CDR3, the DNA is TGTGCCAGTATAGGTTTGGGAGATAGCAATCAGCCCCAGCATTTT.

The chain joins TRBV10-3 to TRBJ1-5; 8 nucleotides match TRBD1. Germline trimming cut 5 bases from V and 4 bases from J; bases unmatched to any gene: 10. Germline loops: CDR1 ENHRY, CDR2 SYGVKD. CDR3 length equals 16 residues. The CDR3 protein is CAISPSWTGKNQPQHF. CDR3 bases: TGTGCCATCAGTCCCTCCTGGACAGGGAAGAATCAGCCCCAGCATTTT.

The chain employs TRBV5-6 and TRBJ1-3; 9 bases are shared with TRBD1. CDR3 length equals 16 residues. J lost 1 base, V lost 2 bases, and 4 bases had no gene match. The germline V gene encodes CDR1 SGHDT and CDR2 YYEEEE. This CDR3 reads CASSLQGALSGNTIYF. In DNA, the CDR3 is TGTGCCAGCAGCTTACAGGGGGCCCTATCTGGAAACACCATATATTTT.

This chain links TRBV5-4 with TRBJ2-1, with 12 bases identical to TRBD2. In germline, CDR1 is SGHNT, CDR2 YYREEE (reference sequence). The CDR3 totals 17 residues. After removal of 2 bases from V and 6 bases from J, the junction contained 9 bases not matched to a gene. The CDR3 region is CASSFGPELAGGNEQFF. As DNA, the CDR3 is TGTGCCAGCAGCTTTGGGCCCGAACTAGCGGGAGGCAATGAGCAGTTCTTC.

The genes are TRBV18 and TRBJ2-3; D remains unclear. In germline, CDR1 is KGHSH, CDR2 LQKENI. Trimming took off 3 bases at V and 4 bases at J, with 11 bases between the two ends. There are 14 residues in the CDR3. CDR3 sequence reads: CASSPSRLADTQYF. The CDR3 DNA sequence: TGTGCCAGCTCACCTTCTCGGTTGGCAGATACGCAGTATTTT.

V and J are TRBV7-2 and TRBJ1-5, with D possibly matching TRBD1 (6 bases). Trimming took off 7 bases at V and 8 bases at J, with 15 bases between the two ends. The CDR3 covers 13 residues. CDR1 SGHTA and CDR2 FQGNSA come from the germline V gene. CDR3 DNA sequence: TGTGCCAGCAACTTCCTCAGGGGCGAGCCCCAGCATTTT. It is translated as CASNFLRGEPQHF. The whole variable domain, remainder taken from reference TRBV7-2 and TRBJ1-5, is GAGVSQSPSNKVTEKGKDVELRCDPISGHTALYWYRQSLGQGLEFLIYFQGNSAPDKSGLPSDRFSAERTGGSVSTLTIQRTQQEDSAVYLCASNFLRGEPQHFGDGTRLSIL.

The rearrangement uses TRBV5-1 and TRBJ2-7, with D perhaps matching TRBD2 (6 bases). The CDR3 is 15 amino acids. Germline V gene sequence: CDR1 SGHRS, CDR2 YFSETQ. Trimming cost V 3 bases and J 3 bases, with 16 bases left between them. CDR3 residues: CASSSLGGDFYEQYF. The CDR3 DNA reads as TGCGCCAGCAGCTCCTTGGGGGGAGACTTCTACGAGCAGTACTTC.

The chain carries TRBV30 and TRBJ2-6; D may be TRBD1 (6 bases). The CDR3 length is 16 residues. V lost 2 bases, J lost 1 base, and 12 bases lay in between. Germline V gene data show CDR1 as GTSNPN and CDR2 as SVGIG (reference sequence). As DNA, the CDR3 is TGTGCCTGGAGTCAAACAGGGTTATCTGGGGCCAACGTCCTGACTTTC. Protein: CAWSQTGLSGANVLTF.

The CDR3 nucleotides read TGTGCCAGCAGTTATGGGACTAGCGGGAGGGGAGAGGAGACCCAGTACTTC. Protein product: CASSYGTSGRGEETQYF. This chain links TRBV27 with TRBJ2-5; 16 nucleotides align to TRBD2. V lost 4 bases, J lost 5 bases, and 7 bases stayed unmatched. The CDR3 is 17 residues long. Germline V gene sequence: CDR1 MNHEY, CDR2 SMNVEV (reference sequence).

This chain joins TRBV4-2 and TRBJ2-7, with unresolved D. Germline V lookup: CDR1 LGHNA, CDR2 YNFKEQ. Trimming removed 0 bases from V and 5 bases from J, with 5 bases in between. This CDR3 comprises 12 residues. The chain's CDR3 is CASSQDINEQYF. The CDR3 bases are TGTGCCAGCAGCCAAGATATAAACGAGCAGTACTTC.

The J gene is TRBJ1-3, the V gene TRBV7-2; the D gene is possibly TRBD1 (5 bases). V was pared by 5 bases and J by 2 bases, with 10 bases between. The CDR3 has 14 amino acids. CDR1 is SGHTA, CDR2 FQGNSA, per germline. CDR3 sequence reads: CASSLGGAGNTIYF. Here the CDR3 DNA reads TGTGCCAGCAGCCTCGGGGGGGCTGGAAACACCATATATTTT.

This chain links TRBV10-3 with TRBJ2-7, with TRBD1 matching over 8 bases. The CDR3 is made up of 16 amino acids. Unmatched junction bases numbered 21, after V lost 11 bases and J lost 6 bases. Germline CDR1 reads ENHRY; CDR2 reads SYGVKD. The CDR3 loop reads CAATSEGDRGGGEQYF. CDR3 DNA sequence: TGTGCCGCTACTTCGGAAGGAGACAGGGGTGGTGGCGAGCAGTACTTC.

This clone was recorded a few times. The CDR3 nucleotides read TGTGCCAGTAGTCCAGGCAGGGCGTTTAATCAGCCCCAGCATTTT. It is translated as CASSPGRAFNQPQHF. This rearrangement joins TRBV19 to TRBJ1-5; TRBD1 is a possible D gene (5 bases). Trimming left V 5 bases short and J 4 bases short, with 15 bases between. This CDR3 spans 15 amino acids. Germline CDR1 LNHDA, CDR2 SQIVND (reference sequence).

The chain carries TRBV7-3 and TRBJ1-1; no definite D call. Trimming cost V 4 bases and J 6 bases, with 12 bases left between them. CDR3 size: 13 residues. The germline gives CDR1 SGHTA, CDR2 FQGTGA. The CDR3: CASSSTGIAEAFF. The DNA of the CDR3 is TGTGCCAGCAGCTCCACCGGTATAGCTGAAGCTTTCTTT.

This clone was recorded once. The V and J genes are TRBV23-1 and TRBJ2-2, with a weak D call TRBD2 (6 bases). TRBV23-1 is an ORF, with its function uncertain. This CDR3 comprises 17 residues. Trimming took 6 bases from V and 1 from J, leaving 18 bases between them. CDR3: CASSPQAEGQNTGELFF. The CDR3 region has the DNA TGCGCCAGCAGCCCCCAGGCGGAGGGCCAGAACACCGGGGAGCTGTTTTTT.

The chain joins TRBV14 to TRBJ1-2; tentative D call: TRBD1 (5 bases). The CDR3 is made up of 15 amino acids. V lost 2 bases and J 2 bases, leaving 12 bases between the germline ends. Germline loops: CDR1 SGHDN, CDR2 FVKESK. The CDR3 DNA reads as TGTGCCAGCAGCCAACGCAACAGGACGAACTATGGCTACACCTTC. The encoded protein is CASSQRNRTNYGYTF. The entire variable domain, with the rest obtained from reference TRBV14 and TRBJ1-2, is as follows: EAGVTQFPSHSVIEKGQTVTLRCDPISGHDNLYWYRRVMGKEIKFLLHFVKESKQDESGMPNNRFLAERTGGTYSTLKVQPAELEDSGVYFCASSQRNRTNYGYTFGSGTRLTVV.

The chain couples TRBV9 to TRBJ1-2, with 7 bases aligning to TRBD1. Germline V lookup: CDR1 SGDLS, CDR2 YYNGEE. The V segment lost 4 bases and the J segment 8 bases; nucleotides outside the gene matches: 17. The length of the CDR3 is 16 residues. In DNA form, the CDR3 reads TGTGCCAGCAGCCCTAGGGGGCCCAGGTACAATGCGGGCTACACCTTC. It encodes CASSPRGPRYNAGYTF.

CDR3 bases: TGTGCCAGCAGTTATTATACAGGACAGGGCATTGGCTACACCTTC. Translated, it gives CASSYYTGQGIGYTF. This sequence joins TRBV6-5 and TRBJ1-2; 8 bases match TRBD1. This CDR3 region has 15 residues. V dropped 3 bases and J dropped 7; count of bases not matched to a gene: 10. Germline V gene sequence: CDR1 MNHEY, CDR2 SVGAGI.

This chain uses TRBV15 with TRBJ2-3; D remains ambiguous. This CDR3 comprises 14 residues. Looked up from germline, CDR1 is LNHNV and CDR2 is YYDKDF (reference sequence). Trimming cost V 0 bases and J 6 bases, with 10 bases left between them. The CDR3 reads CATSRDPSSDTQYF. The CDR3 nucleotides are TGTGCCACCAGCAGAGATCCGAGCTCCGATACGCAGTATTTT.